One and the same sample provided the 13 T cell receptor beta chains below, sequenced in a study of PD-L1 blockade in urothelial cancer. Generated by immunoSEQ multiplex PCR, the TCRdb table keeps only in-frame clones and is missing some. The sample lists over 45,000 clones; about 86% were seen once. The time point denotes: pretreatment peripheral blood. The sequences come from PBMCs, collected around atezolizumab (anti-PD-L1) treatment. All receptors come from a man in his sixties with urothelial cancer.

This chain joins TRBV19 and TRBJ1-2; TRBD1 aligns across 7 bases. Germline values: CDR1 LNHDA, CDR2 SQIVND (reference sequence). V lost 5 bases, J lost 2 bases, and 20 bases stayed unmatched. This CDR3 contains 19 residues. CDR3 nucleotide sequence: TGTGCCAGTAGTTCCTCGATTGCGACAGGGTTGAAGGAGAACTATGGCTACACCTTC. Its protein is CASSSSIATGLKENYGYTF.

The CDR3 here is CASSSNSGGTYNEQFF. DNA for the CDR3: TGTGCCAGCAGTTCAAATAGCGGGGGTACCTACAATGAGCAGTTCTTC. The rearrangement uses TRBV27 and TRBJ2-1, with 9 bases lining up with TRBD2. The CDR3 has 16 residues. The V and J ends lost 4 bases and 2 bases, in that order; junction bases with no gene match: 6. Germline V gene data show CDR1 as MNHEY and CDR2 as SMNVEV (reference sequence).

This clone has more than one count but fewer than ten. J is TRBJ2-3 and V is TRBV7-9, with 8 bases identical to TRBD2. CDR3 length: 15 amino acids. Germline V gene lookup returns CDR1 SEHNR and CDR2 FQNEAQ (reference sequence). V shed 2 bases, J shed 4 bases, and the junction held 5 bases outside the gene matches. In nucleotides, the CDR3 is TGTGCCAGCAGCTTAAGTAGCGGGACGGCAGATACGCAGTATTTT. It encodes CASSLSSGTADTQYF.

V and J are TRBV18 and TRBJ2-3; TRBD1 aligns across 8 bases. The CDR3 contains 15 residues. From germline, CDR1 is KGHSH and CDR2 LQKENI. V lost 2 bases and J lost 4; bases outside the gene matches: 5. CDR3 nucleotide sequence: TGTGCCAGCTCACCATCCAGGGGGCGTGCAGATACGCAGTATTTT. Its translation is CASSPSRGRADTQYF. Supplemented by reference TRBV18 and TRBJ2-3, the full variable domain reads NAGVMQNPRHLVRRRGQEARLRCSPMKGHSHVYWYRQLPEEGLKFMVYLQKENIIDESGMPKERFSAEFPKEGPSILRIQQVVRGDSAAYFCASSPSRGRADTQYFGPGTRLTVL.

The chain couples TRBV6-1 to TRBJ1-6, with D tentatively TRBD1 (6 bases). Germline V lookup: CDR1 MNHNS, CDR2 SASEGT. V was trimmed by 3 bases and J by 4 bases, leaving 10 bases between them. This CDR3 is built from 15 residues. The CDR3 nucleotides read TGTGCCAGCAGTGACTGGACAGTATATAATTCACCCCTCCACTTT. Translating it yields CASSDWTVYNSPLHF.

This rearrangement joins TRBV25-1 to TRBJ2-2; weak D call: TRBD1 (6 bases). The CDR3 length is 14 residues. Germline values: CDR1 MGHDK, CDR2 SYGVNS. Trimming stripped 6 bases from V and 1 base from J, with 9 bases between. The CDR3 loop reads CASRKTGNTGELFF. Written as DNA, the CDR3 is TGTGCCAGCAGGAAGACAGGGAACACCGGGGAGCTGTTTTTT.

The chain joins TRBV7-3 to TRBJ2-2; TRBD1 matches 9 bases. This CDR3 has 15 residues. Germline lookup yields CDR1 SGHTA and CDR2 FQGTGA. J was trimmed by 4 bases and V by 5 bases; bases with no gene match: 5. The CDR3 loop is CASSRQGGSTGELFF. The CDR3 DNA follows: TGTGCCAGCAGCCGACAGGGGGGTTCCACCGGGGAGCTGTTTTTT.

The chain combines TRBV19 with TRBJ2-3, with a tentative D call TRBD2 (5 bases). Trimming removed 4 bases from V and 5 bases from J, with 10 bases in between. CDR1 LNHDA and CDR2 SQIVND come from the germline V gene (reference sequence). This CDR3 contains 13 residues. CDR3 nucleotides: TGTGCCAGTAGTACCCGACGGGGAGATACGCAGTATTTT. Translated: CASSTRRGDTQYF.

This chain uses TRBV5-1 with TRBJ2-7, with a weak D call TRBD2 (5 bases). V was pared by 3 bases and J by 5 bases, with 15 bases between. CDR3 size: 14 residues. Germline CDR1 reads SGHRS; CDR2 reads YFSETQ. The CDR3 sequence is CASSSTQASHEQYF. In DNA, the CDR3 is TGCGCCAGCAGCTCTACCCAAGCTAGCCACGAGCAGTACTTC.

This chain links TRBV5-1 with TRBJ2-2; D perhaps matches TRBD1 (6 bases). The germline V gene encodes CDR1 SGHRS and CDR2 YFSETQ. Deletions cut 0 bases from V and 1 base from J, with 10 bases between. This CDR3 has 16 residues. Here the CDR3 reads CASSLETGQNTGELFF. CDR3 nucleotide sequence: TGCGCCAGCAGCTTGGAGACGGGACAGAACACCGGGGAGCTGTTTTTT.

V usage is TRBV6-5 and J usage is TRBJ2-1; D might be TRBD1 (5 bases). V was pared by 6 bases and J by 4 bases, with 10 bases between. This CDR3 has 13 residues. CDR1 is MNHEY and CDR2 is SVGAGI in the germline V gene. The CDR3 coding sequence is TGTGCCAGCAGGAGACAGACGTACAATGAGCAGTTCTTC. This sequence encodes CASRRQTYNEQFF.

The rearrangement links TRBV9 to TRBJ2-1; 10 bases line up with TRBD2. This CDR3 spans 16 amino acids. V lost 3 bases to trimming and J lost 7 bases; unmatched junction nucleotides: 10. Germline assignment: CDR1 SGDLS and CDR2 YYNGEE. CDR3 DNA sequence: TGTGCCAGCAGCGCCGGACTAAGCGGGGGGGGTAATGAGCAGTTCTTC. It translates to CASSAGLSGGGNEQFF.

This clone was seen a single time. The chain employs TRBV13 and TRBJ2-4, with D perhaps TRBD2 (6 bases). Between the trimmed V and J ends, which lost 7 bases and 9 bases, there was a span of 13 bases. Germline V lookup: CDR1 PRHDT, CDR2 FYEKMQ (reference sequence). The CDR3 length is 12 residues. The CDR3 DNA follows: TGTGCCAGCACGGGGGAAGGGAGCATTCAGTACTTC. Protein: CASTGEGSIQYF. The full variable domain, rest sourced from reference TRBV13 and TRBJ2-4, is AAGVIQSPRHLIKEKRETATLKCYPIPRHDTVYWYQQGPGQDPQFLISFYEKMQSDKGSIPDRFSAQQFSDYHSELNMSSLELGDSALYFCASTGEGSIQYFGAGTRLSVL.